The next 19 T cell receptor beta chains were all read from a single sample in a study of beta chain features in type 1 diabetes listed by TCRdb under 2018. Overall study results and their limits: In all four CD4+ subsets, TCRB CDR3 length was moderately but significantly shorter in type 1 diabetes patients.

No cognate antigen is known for these TCRs. The library was produced with the immunoSEQ multiplex PCR assay. All of the isolated RNA was reverse transcribed with the High Capacity cDNA Reverse Transcription Kit, so expressed TCRB transcripts were sequenced. TCRdb retrieved this table from immuneACCESS and kept in-frame rearrangements only. Not all clones are present; in checked studies, unresolved V genes account for under half, and no reason is known for the remainder. The sample table lists roughly 290,000 clones, 14% to 15% of them with a count of one. The ten biggest clones cover about 0.014% of the sample. Sequencing was carried out using naive CD4+ T cells from blood. The cell subset or site label on this specimen signifies: true naive CD4+ T cells. The receptors stem from a young man with type 1 diabetes.

V gene TRBV9 combines with J gene TRBJ2-2; 7 bases match TRBD2. Germline V gives CDR1 SGDLS, CDR2 YYNGEE. J lost 1 base, V lost 0 bases, and 3 bases had no gene match. The CDR3 extends over 16 amino acids. This CDR3 is CASSVGLAMNTGELFF. The DNA of the CDR3 is TGTGCCAGCAGCGTAGGACTAGCTATGAACACCGGGGAGCTGTTTTTT.

The chain is built from TRBV9 and TRBJ1-5, with 9 bases matching TRBD1. CDR1 and CDR2 (germline): SGDLS, YYNGEE. The V gene end was trimmed by 3 bases and the J gene end by 3 bases; junction bases not matched to a gene: 1. The CDR3 length is 14 residues. The CDR3, as DNA: TGTGCCAGCAGCGCACAGGGGGCCAATCAGCCCCAGCATTTT. Protein product: CASSAQGANQPQHF. The full variable domain, its missing parts supplied by reference TRBV9 and TRBJ1-5, is DSGVTQTPKHLITATGQRVTLRCSPRSGDLSVYWYQQSLDQGLQFLIQYYNGEERAKGNILERFSAQQFPDLHSELNLSSLELGDSALYFCASSAQGANQPQHFGDGTRLSIL.

This rearrangement joins TRBV5-1 to TRBJ2-2, with D unclear. The V gene's germline CDR1 is SGHRS and CDR2 YFSETQ. The V end lost 0 bases, the J end lost 0 bases, and 6 bases lay between the germline ends. The CDR3 spans 15 residues. In DNA, the CDR3 is TGCGCCAGCAGCTTGGGGCCGCCGAACACCGGGGAGCTGTTTTTT. Translated: CASSLGPPNTGELFF.

This chain joins TRBV7-2 and TRBJ2-5; 8 bases line up with TRBD2. The CDR3 totals 15 residues. Germline V gene data show CDR1 as SGHTA and CDR2 as FQGNSA. V trimming: 3 bases; J trimming: 4 bases; junction bases outside the gene matches: 7. The DNA of the CDR3 is TGTGCCAGCAGCTTCTACGGGAGGGCAGGAGAGACCCAGTACTTC. As protein: CASSFYGRAGETQYF.

This clone turned up a few times. The CDR3 DNA follows: TGTGCCAGCAGCTTCACGCGGGACGTTACCAATGAGCAGTTCTTC. Translated: CASSFTRDVTNEQFF. The J gene is TRBJ2-1, the V gene TRBV7-9, with D tentatively TRBD2 (6 bases). Trimming shortened V by 3 bases and J by 6 bases, and 15 bases separated the two germline ends. This CDR3 has 15 amino acids. CDR1 and CDR2 (germline): SEHNR, FQNEAQ (reference sequence). The full variable domain, in which reference TRBV7-9 and TRBJ2-1 provide the parts outside the CDR3, is DTGVSQNPRHKITKRGQNVTFRCDPISEHNRLYWYRQTLGQGPEFLTYFQNEAQLEKSRLLSDRFSAERPKGSFSTLEIQRTEQGDSAMYLCASSFTRDVTNEQFFGPGTRLTVL.

This clone was found a few times. The CDR3 is CSVMAVNTEAFF. The CDR3 bases are TGCAGCGTTATGGCCGTGAACACTGAAGCTTTCTTT. The genes are TRBV29-1 and TRBJ1-1; D gene uncertain. Trimming shortened V by 5 bases and J by 0 bases, and 7 bases separated the two germline ends. The CDR3 contains 12 residues. CDR1 is SQVTM and CDR2 is ANQGSEA in the germline V gene.

This clone was seen only a few times. J is TRBJ2-7 and V is TRBV13, with 9 nucleotides matching TRBD1. CDR3 size: 16 residues. J was trimmed by 2 bases and V by 5 bases; bases with no gene match: 10. Germline CDR1 and CDR2: PRHDT and FYEKMQ (reference sequence). The CDR3: CASSPLPGQGTYEQYF. The CDR3 region has the DNA TGTGCCAGCAGCCCGCTTCCGGGACAGGGAACCTACGAGCAGTACTTC. Drawing the rest from reference TRBV13 and TRBJ2-7, the complete variable domain is AAGVIQSPRHLIKEKRETATLKCYPIPRHDTVYWYQQGPGQDPQFLISFYEKMQSDKGSIPDRFSAQQFSDYHSELNMSSLELGDSALYFCASSPLPGQGTYEQYFGPGTRLTVT.

The V and J genes are TRBV4-1 and TRBJ2-5; TRBD2 aligns across 9 bases. The trim removed 2 bases at V and 2 bases at J, leaving 6 bases unmatched. The length of the CDR3 is 16 residues. Germline CDR1 reads MGHRA; CDR2 reads YSYEKL. In DNA form, the CDR3 reads TGCGCCAGCAGCCAATCCCGACTAGCGGATCAAGAGACCCAGTACTTC. Protein product: CASSQSRLADQETQYF.

This clone has a single count. This chain joins TRBV28 and TRBJ2-7, with 7 bases fitting TRBD1. Unmatched junction bases numbered 4, after V lost 6 bases and J lost 2 bases. This CDR3 has 13 residues. Looked up from germline, CDR1 is MDHEN and CDR2 is SYDVKM. Here the CDR3 DNA reads TGTGCCAGCAGAGGGACAGAGGCCTACGAGCAGTACTTC. Its translation: CASRGTEAYEQYF.

The V gene is TRBV18, the J gene TRBJ2-4, with 9 bases lining up with TRBD2. Per the germline V gene, CDR1 is KGHSH and CDR2 is LQKENI. The length of the CDR3 is 14 residues. V dropped 6 bases and J dropped 5; count of bases not matched to a gene: 5. The CDR3: CASSRGGAENIQYF. DNA of the CDR3: TGTGCCAGCTCGCGGGGGGGAGCGGAAAACATTCAGTACTTC. Complete variable domain (other parts from reference TRBV18 and TRBJ2-4): NAGVMQNPRHLVRRRGQEARLRCSPMKGHSHVYWYRQLPEEGLKFMVYLQKENIIDESGMPKERFSAEFPKEGPSILRIQQVVRGDSAAYFCASSRGGAENIQYFGAGTRLSVL.

This chain links TRBV2 with TRBJ2-2, with 8 positions matching TRBD2. The CDR3 spans 15 residues. Germline CDR1 SNHLY, CDR2 FYNNEI. V was pared by 6 bases and J by 1 base, with 4 bases of the junction left unmatched. The CDR3 sequence: CASRGTSGNTGELFF. In DNA form, the CDR3 reads TGTGCCAGCAGGGGTACTAGCGGGAACACCGGGGAGCTGTTTTTT.

The chain has TRBV7-2 and TRBJ2-5; possibly TRBD1 for D (6 bases). The CDR3 runs 14 residues. The ends were cut back, 1 base at V and 5 bases at J, with 11 bases in the middle. The germline CDR1 and CDR2 sequences are SGHTA and FQGNSA. CDR3 in DNA: TGTGCCAGCAGCTTAGTCCAGGGGCGGGAGACCCAGTACTTC. Translation gives CASSLVQGRETQYF.

This clone was found a few times. The same CDR3 arises from other DNA sequences in this sample as well. The chain uses TRBV5-1 and TRBJ1-1; 8 bases map to TRBD1. V shed 3 bases and J 1 base; nucleotides not matched to a gene: 2. This CDR3 has 14 amino acids. CDR1 is SGHRS and CDR2 is YFSETQ in the germline V gene. This chain's CDR3 is CASSSGQGNTEAFF. As DNA, the CDR3 is TGCGCCAGCAGCTCAGGACAGGGGAACACTGAAGCTTTCTTT.

The chain recombines TRBV6-4 with TRBJ1-1, with D unresolved. Per the germline V gene, CDR1 is MRHNA and CDR2 is SNTAGT. The V end was cut by 5 bases, the J end by 0 bases, with 7 bases between. This CDR3 region has 13 residues. CDR3 DNA: TGTGCCAGCAGTTTAAAGCTGAACACTGAAGCTTTCTTT. It specifies CASSLKLNTEAFF.

The rearrangement uses TRBV6-6 and TRBJ2-1, with D possibly TRBD2 on 6 matching bases. Germline V gene lookup returns CDR1 MNHNY and CDR2 SVGAGI (reference sequence). Trimming removed 5 bases from V and 6 bases from J, with 8 bases in between. The CDR3 length is 12 residues. The CDR3 here is CASSQTSNEQFF. CDR3 bases: TGTGCCAGCAGTCAGACTAGCAATGAGCAGTTCTTC.

This clone was detected a few times. The chain joins TRBV19 to TRBJ2-7; 7 bases map to TRBD2. The CDR3 loop spans 16 amino acids. In germline, CDR1 is LNHDA, CDR2 SQIVND (reference sequence). Trimming removed 1 base from V and 2 bases from J; junction bases left unmatched: 8. CDR3 sequence: CASSIAGGGPTYEQYF. CDR3 nucleotides: TGTGCCAGTAGTATAGCGGGCGGGGGTCCGACCTACGAGCAGTACTTC.

The chain combines TRBV18 with TRBJ2-7, with D perhaps matching TRBD2 (5 bases). V dropped 1 base and J dropped 5 bases, with 9 bases sitting between them. The germline V gene has CDR1 KGHSH and CDR2 LQKENI. The CDR3 contains 13 residues. The CDR3 bases are TGTGCCAGCTCACCACGGGAGTCGGACGAGCAGTACTTC. Translating it yields CASSPRESDEQYF.

This clone showed up just a few times. Here the CDR3 DNA reads TGTGCCAGCAGCAAGGGGGGGACAGGGACCTACGAGCAGTACTTC. It codes for CASSKGGTGTYEQYF. The V gene is TRBV7-8, the J gene TRBJ2-7; 9 nucleotides match TRBD1. Germline V gene data show CDR1 as SGHVS and CDR2 as FQNEAQ. The CDR3 covers 15 residues. Germline trimming cut 5 bases from V and 2 bases from J; bases unmatched to any gene: 7.

J is TRBJ2-3 and V is TRBV5-4, with 12 bases identical to TRBD2. V shed 1 base, J shed 5 bases, and the junction held 8 bases outside the gene matches. The CDR3 spans 17 residues. The germline gives CDR1 SGHNT, CDR2 YYREEE (reference sequence). The CDR3 DNA sequence: TGTGCCAGCAGCTTGACTAGCGGGAGGCCACTTCTAGATACGCAGTATTTT. Its protein product is CASSLTSGRPLLDTQYF.